The sequence of this T cell receptor beta chain was determined in a study of blood T cell repertoires in COVID-19. Study overall: Researchers got acute and convalescent COVID-19 samples from the United States, Italy and Spain.

This table comes from immunoSEQ multiplex PCR, and its TCRdb copy is limited to in-frame clones, with some not included. The repertoire has 350,000 to 400,000 clones, 89% of them found once; the top ten carry 1.7%. The trim removed 4 bases at V and 8 bases at J, leaving 6 bases unmatched. Germline CDR1 reads LNHDA; CDR2 reads SQIVND (reference sequence). The CDR3 loop spans 14 amino acids. Material for sequencing was PBMCs or T cells enriched from blood (not recorded which). The rearrangement links TRBV19 to TRBJ2-1, with 9 bases that match TRBD1. This receptor was taken from a woman in her 30s who had recovered from COVID-19. CDR3 DNA: TGTGCCAGTAGTAAGGGACAGGGATCCCATGAGCAGTTCTTC. It specifies CASSKGQGSHEQFF.